This entry concerns a single T cell receptor beta chain. Its antigen is not identified. This specimen belongs to a study of T-cell memory formation after mild COVID-19. At the level of the study: For the most part, TCR clusters were specific to one donor.

5'RACE, which relied on constant-segment primers, yielded TCR alpha and TCR beta cDNA libraries carrying sample barcodes and UMIs. Using its own MiXCR run on the 5' RACE reads, TCRdb lists one record per CDR3 protein. Of roughly 280,000 distinct CDR3 sequences in the sample, less than 9.5% were seen once. Overall study findings and caveats: The study found contracting CD4+ clones mainly in CM and EM and contracting CD8+ clones in EMRA. For second-wave clones that peaked at day 37, SARS-CoV-2 specificity went unverified.

After removal of 6 bases from V and 4 bases from J, the junction contained 8 bases not matched to a gene. Germline values: CDR1 KGHSH, CDR2 LQKENI. The CDR3 sequence is 16 residues long. The sequencing input was PBMCs or a T cell subset sorted from them (not recorded which). The receptor's source is a man aged 18 to 35 who had mild COVID-19 (a few samples of this study predate the infection). Cell type and time point are not known. The chain carries TRBV18 and TRBJ2-5, with TRBD2 identical over 13 bases. The CDR3 loop reads CASSPRTSGGGETQYF. The DNA for the CDR3 is TGTGCCAGCTCTCCGCGGACTAGCGGGGGCGGAGAGACCCAGTACTTC.